The clone carrying this T cell receptor beta chain was seen just once. Its antigen is still unknown. The same CDR3 can be traced to other DNA sequences in this sample. The record originates from a study of shared clonotypes between healthy human individuals. Points from the study as a whole: Collection of samples was limited to blood; tissue repertoires likely differ.

Ten immunoSEQ deep assay plates served to sequence unsorted PBMC DNA. Original processing notes: Junction-only sequences produced by ImmunoSEQ had no quality scores, so filtering differed. Produced via immunoSEQ multiplex PCR; TCRdb's table is partial and in-frame only. That table is the source of V, J and clone size, and D and trimming were worked out from the DNA. Counted here are hundreds of thousands of clones, 76% occurring once; the ten biggest clones make up 10% to 15%. In germline, CDR1 is SGHRS, CDR2 YFSETQ. V was cut by 5 bases and J by 4 bases, with 16 bases left in between. The CDR3 is 14 amino acids. Donation came from healthy HIV-negative adults that had no recent acute infections or vaccinations.

The rearrangement links TRBV5-1 to TRBJ2-7; D is uncertain. Source material: PBMCs. The TCR sequence derives from a middle-aged woman in good health. Some clones in this sample may be carry-over from other donors' samples. In DNA form, the CDR3 reads TGCGCCAGCAGTTTCGAGAACAATATTTACGAGCAGTACTTC. Its protein product is CASSFENNIYEQYF.